The T cell receptor (beta chain) described here comes from a study of pediatric ulcerative colitis. Study at large: Disease was pancolitis in six or seven and left-sided in two, histology-confirmed.

One to two pinch biopsies were taken from the rectum during colonoscopy. On this clone: What it binds is unknown.

Samples were sequenced at Survey level, maximum 500,000 reads. TCRdb's table, derived via immunoSEQ multiplex PCR, lists solely in-frame clones and lacks some. The data show 40,000 to 55,000 clones, more than 60% seen once. Study-wide results and limits: In rectum, acute severe colitis had expanded clones and less diversity. Blood-rectal clonal overlap within each person was significantly higher in ulcerative colitis patients than controls.

Germline V CDR1 and CDR2: LNHDA, SQIVND (reference sequence). The V segment lost 5 bases and the J segment 4 bases; nucleotides outside the gene matches: 11. CDR3 length equals 17 residues. Sequenced: gut tissue. The sequence derives from a girl aged 5-17 years with moderate ulcerative colitis. The genes are TRBV19 and TRBJ2-2, with 9 bases matching TRBD1. The CDR3 sequence is CASSAPGGTGFTGELFF. CDR3 coding DNA: TGTGCCAGTAGTGCCCCCGGTGGGACAGGGTTCACCGGGGAGCTGTTTTTT.